The rows below give T cell receptor beta chains drawn from one sample of a study of radiotherapy plus CTLA-4 blockade in lung cancer. Here immunoSEQ multiplex PCR was the method, and the copy in TCRdb shows in-frame clones only, minus some. The sample lists roughly 80,000 clones, under 75% occurring once. The source material was peripheral blood, sampled from a patient treated with radiotherapy plus ipilimumab. The receptors originated from a human donor with non-small cell lung cancer whose response to radiotherapy plus ipilimumab could not be evaluated. Each CDR3 is given with its conserved first and last residue. D genes are given only for firm matches. Clone size appears in some rows only: once, few, many, or a class for an expanded clone.

clone size | J gene | V gene | D gene | CDR3 DNA | CDR3 protein
NA | TRBJ2-7 | TRBV2 | TRBD2 | TGTGCCAGCAGTGTAGGGTTTGCGGGGGAGGACGAGCAGTACTTC | CASSVGFAGEDEQYF
once | TRBJ2-3 | TRBV6-4 | TRBD2 | TGTGCCAGCAGTGATGGAGGGAGGGGTTCGGCAGATACGCAGTATTTT | CASSDGGRGSADTQYF
NA | TRBJ1-3 | TRBV19 | TRBD1 | TGTGCCAGCAGGGGGGCTGGAAACACCATATATTTT | CASRGAGNTIYF
NA | TRBJ2-3 | TRBV6-6 | TRBD2 | TGTGCCAGCAGTTTAACAGCGGGGGGCCACACAGATACGCAGTATTTT | CASSLTAGGHTDTQYF
NA | TRBJ1-2 | TRBV7-9 | NA | TGTGCCAGCAGCCGCCAGGGGAGTGGCTACACCTTC | CASSRQGSGYTF
once | TRBJ2-3 | TRBV11-3 | NA | TGTGCCAGCAGCCGGGGAGATACGCAGTATTTT | CASSRGDTQYF
few | TRBJ1-2 | TRBV30 | TRBD1 | TGTGCCTGGAGTGGCAGGGGGCCTAACTATGGCTACACCTTC | CAWSGRGPNYGYTF
few | TRBJ1-5 | TRBV28 | NA | TGTGCCAGCATTGCCCAGGGGATGAAGGATCAGCCCCAGCATTTT | CASIAQGMKDQPQHF
NA | TRBJ2-1 | TRBV11-2 | TRBD2 | TGTGCCAGCAGCTTACTACTAGCGGGAGGACTTGAGCAGTTCTTC | CASSLLLAGGLEQFF
NA | TRBJ2-1 | TRBV6-1 | TRBD2 | TGTGCCAGCAGTGAAGGGTCTAGCGGGATGTGGGAGCAGTTCTTC | CASSEGSSGMWEQFF
NA | TRBJ1-2 | TRBV4-2 | TRBD1 | TGTGCCAGCAGCCTTACGACAGGGTCTGGCTACACCTTC | CASSLTTGSGYTF
NA | TRBJ2-7 | TRBV19 | NA | TGTGCCAGTAGTATAACGGGGGTTGCCCACGAGCAGTACTTC | CASSITGVAHEQYF
NA | TRBJ1-2 | TRBV2 | TRBD1 | TGTGCCAGCAGGACAGGGGGCTATGGCTACACCTTC | CASRTGGYGYTF
medium-sized | TRBJ2-7 | TRBV7-2 | NA | TGTGCCAGCAGCCCTGGCAGCGGTTCCATAATCCTGGAGCAGTACTTC | CASSPGSGSIILEQYF
once | TRBJ1-6 | TRBV7-6 | NA | TGTGCCAGCAGTCTCGGGGATTCACCCCTCCACTTT | CASSLGDSPLHF
NA | TRBJ1-5 | TRBV19 | TRBD1 | TGTGCCAGTAGTTTAGGGACAGTTAACAATCAGCCCCAGCATTTT | CASSLGTVNNQPQHF
NA | TRBJ2-7 | TRBV6-1 | NA | TGTGCCAGCAGTGAAGCCGTGGGGGGCTACGAGCAGTACTTC | CASSEAVGGYEQYF
NA | TRBJ1-1 | TRBV5-1 | TRBD1 | TGCGCCAGCAGCCCACAGGGGTGGGGGACTGAAGCTTTCTTT | CASSPQGWGTEAFF
once | TRBJ1-2 | TRBV28 | TRBD1 | TGTGCCAGCAGTCAGACAGGGGATGAGGGCTACACCTTC | CASSQTGDEGYTF
NA | TRBJ1-5 | TRBV10-3 | NA | TGTGCCATCAGTGAGGGCAGGGAGGTAGAGAATCAGCCCCAGCATTTT | CAISEGREVENQPQHF
once | TRBJ2-2 | TRBV5-4 | NA | TGTGCCAGCAGCCAGAACACCGGGGAGCTGTTTTTT | CASSQNTGELFF
NA | TRBJ2-5 | TRBV2 | TRBD2 | TGTGCCAGCAGTGACCACGGGAGGGTAAGAGAGACCCAGTACTTC | CASSDHGRVRETQYF
few | TRBJ2-7 | TRBV10-3 | NA | TGTGCCATCAGGGGGGGAAGTAGCTCCTACGAGCAGTACTTC | CAIRGGSSSYEQYF
once | TRBJ2-7 | TRBV5-1 | TRBD2 | TGCGCCAGCAGCTTGGTGGGGACTAGCGGACCCACCTACGAGCAGTACTTC | CASSLVGTSGPTYEQYF
NA | TRBJ1-1 | TRBV19 | TRBD1 | TGTGCCAGTAGAAACAAATTAGGGACAGGGCCGAACACTGAAGCTTTCTTT | CASRNKLGTGPNTEAFF
few | TRBJ1-1 | TRBV23-1 | TRBD1 | TGCGCCAGCAGTCAATCGCAAGGGGGCAGGAACACTGAAGCTTTCTTT | CASSQSQGGRNTEAFF
NA | TRBJ2-3 | TRBV7-8 | TRBD1 | TGTGCCAGCAGCATGGGACAGCTCTTAAGCACAGATACGCAGTATTTT | CASSMGQLLSTDTQYF
few | TRBJ2-3 | TRBV29-1 | TRBD1 | TGCAGCGTTGAAGTGGACAGGGGCACAGATACGCAGTATTTT | CSVEVDRGTDTQYF
NA | TRBJ1-6 | TRBV5-1 | NA | TGCGCCAGCAGCTTGGGGGTAGGGGGATATAATTCACCCCTCCACTTT | CASSLGVGGYNSPLHF
NA | TRBJ1-1 | TRBV7-2 | TRBD1 | TGTGCCAGCAGCTACGGGACAGGGGGGACCACTGAAGCTTTCTTT | CASSYGTGGTTEAFF
NA | TRBJ2-5 | TRBV5-1 | NA | TGCGCCAGCAGCTTGAAGAGTGGCGGGGAGGAAACCCAGTACTTC | CASSLKSGGEETQYF
NA | TRBJ2-5 | TRBV4-2 | TRBD2 | TGTGCCAGCAGCCACCAACTCGGGACTAGCGGGGGGTGGGAGACCCAGTACTTC | CASSHQLGTSGGWETQYF
NA | TRBJ1-1 | TRBV6-5 | TRBD1 | TGTGCCAGCAGTTACTTCGGGACAGATACTGAAGCTTTCTTT | CASSYFGTDTEAFF
NA | TRBJ2-5 | TRBV5-1 | TRBD2 | TGCGCCAGCAGCTCCGGACTAGCGGGGGGTGGCCAAGAGACCCAGTACTTC | CASSSGLAGGGQETQYF
once | TRBJ1-1 | TRBV5-4 | TRBD1 | TGTGCCAGCAGCCGAGACAGGGCACTTTTGAACACTGAAGCTTTCTTT | CASSRDRALLNTEAFF
NA | TRBJ2-1 | TRBV7-8 | TRBD1 | TGTGCCAGCAGCAGGGACAGGGTCAATGAGCAGTTCTTC | CASSRDRVNEQFF
NA | TRBJ2-3 | TRBV5-1 | TRBD2 | TGCGCCAGCAGCTTGACCGGGACTAGCTCCCCAGATACGCAGTATTTT | CASSLTGTSSPDTQYF
NA | TRBJ2-5 | TRBV7-2 | NA | TGTGCCAGCAGCACCCAAGACGCCCGGCAAGGGGCCCAGTACTTC | CASSTQDARQGAQYF
NA | TRBJ1-5 | TRBV4-3 | NA | TGCGCCAGCAGCCGGAAGGATCAGGGCCATATGAGCAATCAGCCCCAGCATTTT | CASSRKDQGHMSNQPQHF
NA | TRBJ2-7 | TRBV28 | TRBD1 | TGTGCCAGCAGTTCAGGACAGGGGGCGCCGAGCTCCTACGAGCAGTACTTC | CASSSGQGAPSSYEQYF
NA | TRBJ2-7 | TRBV4-2 | NA | TGTGCCAGCAGCCCCACTAGCACCCCCTACGAGCAGTACTTC | CASSPTSTPYEQYF
NA | TRBJ1-1 | TRBV4-1 | NA | TGCGCCAGCAGCCAAGATCTACAGGCCACGAACACTGAAGCTTTCTTT | CASSQDLQATNTEAFF
NA | TRBJ1-5 | TRBV6-1 | NA | TGTGCCAGCAGTGCAGGGTTGAACATCGATCAGCCCCAGCATTTT | CASSAGLNIDQPQHF
few | TRBJ1-5 | TRBV10-2 | NA | TGCGCCAGCGCGGAGGTAAATAGCAATCAGCCCCAGCATTTT | CASAEVNSNQPQHF
NA | TRBJ1-5 | TRBV21-1 | NA | TGTGCCACCCGGCCCAGGGGACAGGGGGCGAGGAATCAGCCCCAGCATTTT | CATRPRGQGARNQPQHF
NA | TRBJ1-2 | TRBV4-1 | TRBD1 | TGCGCCAGCAGCCACGCTGACAGGGCCTTGGATGGCTACACCTTC | CASSHADRALDGYTF
NA | TRBJ1-4 | TRBV9 | NA | TGTGCCAGCAGCGTAGGGCAGGGTGGACGTCGAGAACTGTTTTTT | CASSVGQGGRRELFF
NA | TRBJ2-6 | TRBV7-2 | NA | TGTGCCAGCAGCTCGGGGGGCTCCGGGGCCAACGTCCTGACTTTC | CASSSGGSGANVLTF
NA | TRBJ2-5 | TRBV9 | TRBD2 | TGTGCCAGCAGCGCCGGCGGCGGGAGGGCCCGGGAGACCCAGTACTTC | CASSAGGGRARETQYF
NA | TRBJ1-1 | TRBV19 | TRBD1 | TGTGCCAGTAGTATGGACAGGGTCACTGAAGCTTTCTTT | CASSMDRVTEAFF
NA | TRBJ2-2 | TRBV2 | TRBD1 | TGTGCCAGCAGAAGGCGCCAGGGGGACACCGGGGAGCTGTTTTTT | CASRRRQGDTGELFF